The 28 T cell receptor beta chains presented below share a single source sample, sequenced in a study of identical twins. TCRdb re-called the 5' RACE reads with MiXCR, one entry per CDR3 protein. The data show about 720,000 distinct CDR3 sequences, 8.6% seen once. This same sample was also taken into another study, of yellow fever vaccine responses in identical twins.

Source material: PBMCs. Receptor source: a woman aged 18-29 years in good health.

This chain uses TRBV12-3 or TRBV12-4 with TRBJ2-5; TRBD1 or TRBD2 may be the D gene (5 bases each). The CDR3 is 15 amino acids. The V and J ends lost 7 bases and 5 bases respectively, with 20 bases between them. CDR3 nucleotides: TGTGCCAGCAAGCCCGGGACGGCGCAGGGTGAGACCCAGTACTTC. The encoded protein is CASKPGTAQGETQYF.

The chain joins TRBV20-1 to TRBJ2-1; TRBD1 agrees at 8 bases. With V trimmed by 1 base and J by 7 bases, 9 bases remained unmatched. This CDR3 is 15 amino acids long. Germline loops: CDR1 DFQATT, CDR2 SNEGSKA (reference sequence). CDR3: CSARGPRTGSNEQFF. The CDR3 nucleotides read TGCAGTGCTAGAGGTCCAAGGACAGGGTCAAATGAGCAGTTCTTC.

The chain links TRBV28 to TRBJ2-5, with TRBD2 matching 9 bases. Per the germline V gene, CDR1 is MDHEN and CDR2 is SYDVKM. Germline trimming cut 10 bases from V and 3 bases from J; bases unmatched to any gene: 9. The CDR3 has 14 residues. CDR3 coding DNA: TGTGCCATCCTCAGGACTAGCGAGAAAGAGACCCAGTACTTC. It codes for CAILRTSEKETQYF.

The chain combines TRBV14 with TRBJ2-7, with D unclear. Germline V gene lookup returns CDR1 SGHDN and CDR2 FVKESK. The CDR3 totals 14 residues. Trimming removed 1 base at V and 3 bases at J, with 10 bases between. This CDR3 is CASSQVFGRYEQYF. CDR3 DNA sequence: TGTGCCAGCAGCCAAGTTTTCGGCCGCTACGAGCAGTACTTC.

The chain combines TRBV4-3 with TRBJ2-7, with 12 bases lining up with TRBD2. Germline V gene data show CDR1 as LGHNA and CDR2 as YSLEER. V was clipped by 3 bases and J by 2 bases; unmatched bases: 8. CDR3 length: 17 amino acids. The CDR3 reads CASSQASLAGGPYEQYF. The DNA for the CDR3 is TGCGCCAGCAGCCAGGCAAGCCTAGCGGGAGGGCCCTACGAGCAGTACTTC.

J is TRBJ1-1 and V is TRBV6-1; no firm D call. There are 13 residues in the CDR3. CDR1 and CDR2 (germline): MNHNS, SASEGT. Trimming left V 7 bases short and J 6 bases short, with 15 bases between. The CDR3 coding sequence is TGTGCCAGCACTATAGCCGGGAGGGCTGAAGCTTTCTTT. Translated: CASTIAGRAEAFF.

Ten or more counts support this clonotype. V is TRBV5-1 and J is TRBJ2-7; D is possibly TRBD1 (6 bases). Trimming pared 4 bases from V and 2 bases from J, leaving 13 bases between. Germline assignment: CDR1 SGHRS and CDR2 YFSETQ. CDR3 length: 14 residues. CDR3 sequence reads: CASSGTTTTYEQYF. The CDR3 coding sequence is TGCGCCAGCAGCGGGACAACAACAACCTACGAGCAGTACTTC. The full variable domain, in which reference TRBV5-1 and TRBJ2-7 provide the parts outside the CDR3, is KAGVTQTPRYLIKTRGQQVTLSCSPISGHRSVSWYQQTPGQGLQFLFEYFSETQRNKGNFPGRFSGRQFSNSRSEMNVSTLELGDSALYLCASSGTTTTYEQYFGPGTRLTVT.

There are many counts of this clonotype. The chain recombines TRBV15 with TRBJ2-2, with TRBD1 matching over 10 bases. Germline CDR1 and CDR2: LNHNV and YYDKDF (reference sequence). Germline trimming cut 1 base from V and 4 bases from J; bases unmatched to any gene: 3. The CDR3 loop spans 16 amino acids. CDR3 in DNA: TGTGCCACCAGCAGAGCTGGGACAGGGGTCACCGGGGAGCTGTTTTTT. Protein: CATSRAGTGVTGELFF.

This clonotype was observed at least ten times. The chain employs TRBV5-1 and TRBJ2-1; 14 positions agree with TRBD2. Trimming at V came to 4 bases and at J to 10 bases, leaving 10 bases not matched to a gene. CDR3 size: 16 residues. Germline V lookup: CDR1 SGHRS, CDR2 YFSETQ. CDR3 in amino acids: CASSLPGLAGVSEQFF. The CDR3 nucleotides are TGCGCCAGCAGCCTTCCGGGACTAGCGGGAGTCAGCGAGCAGTTCTTC.

The CDR3 region has the DNA TGTGCCAGCAGCTTACCCGGCAGGGTGGGGTTTGGCTACACCTTC. It specifies CASSLPGRVGFGYTF. The chain couples TRBV7-2 to TRBJ1-2, with a possible D match to TRBD1 (5 bases). The CDR3 consists of 15 residues. The ends were cut back, 2 bases at V and 7 bases at J, with 17 bases in the middle. Germline lookup yields CDR1 SGHTA and CDR2 FQGNSA.

Ten or more counts support this clonotype. The chain couples TRBV4-3 to TRBJ2-1; TRBD2 matches 10 bases. Germline V gene data show CDR1 as LGHNA and CDR2 as YSLEER. The junction had 4 bases not matched to a gene; V was cut back by 3 bases and J by 5 bases. The CDR3 extends over 15 amino acids. In DNA form, the CDR3 reads TGCGCCAGCAGCCAGGAACTAGCGGGAAACAATGAGCAGTTCTTC. Protein: CASSQELAGNNEQFF.

This clonotype was recorded many times. The chain combines TRBV5-1 with TRBJ1-1; D is unclear. This CDR3 has 14 amino acids. The ends were cut back, 0 bases at V and 0 bases at J, with 6 bases in the middle. Germline values: CDR1 SGHRS, CDR2 YFSETQ. The CDR3 region is CASSLGRLNTEAFF. The CDR3 DNA reads as TGCGCCAGCAGCTTGGGCAGACTGAACACTGAAGCTTTCTTT.

This rearrangement joins TRBV5-1 to TRBJ2-7, with 8 nucleotides matching TRBD2. Germline CDR1 reads SGHRS; CDR2 reads YFSETQ. The CDR3 covers 14 residues. V gave up 5 bases and J gave up 1 base; unmatched junction bases: 5. CDR3 in DNA: TGCGCCAGCAGACCGACTAGCGAGTCCTACGAGCAGTACTTC. Its translation is CASRPTSESYEQYF.

This rearrangement joins TRBV29-1 to TRBJ2-2; D may be TRBD2 (6 bases). CDR3 length: 14 residues. Trimming left V 7 bases short and J 2 bases short, with 14 bases between. Germline values: CDR1 SQVTM, CDR2 ANQGSEA. The CDR3 reads CSADGGRNTGELFF. The DNA of the CDR3 is TGCAGCGCCGACGGAGGGCGAAACACCGGGGAGCTGTTTTTT.

The chain recombines TRBV19 with TRBJ1-1; D is unresolved. Germline CDR1 reads LNHDA; CDR2 reads SQIVND (reference sequence). Trimming removed 3 bases at V and 1 base at J, with 15 bases between. The CDR3 totals 16 residues. In nucleotides, the CDR3 is TGTGCCAGTAGTATCAACCGTCGACTGACGAACACTGAAGCTTTCTTT. Its translation: CASSINRRLTNTEAFF.

This rearrangement joins TRBV20-1 to TRBJ1-1; 9 positions agree with TRBD1. CDR1 DFQATT and CDR2 SNEGSKA come from the germline V gene (reference sequence). The ends lost 8 bases at V and 0 bases at J; junction bases unmatched: 7. The CDR3 sequence is 14 residues long. CDR3 coding DNA: TGCAGTCCTAACAGGGGGCTGATGAACACTGAAGCTTTCTTT. Translated: CSPNRGLMNTEAFF.

The table lists this clonotype with a few counts. The V call is TRBV28, the J call TRBJ2-5; 8 bases are shared with TRBD1. CDR1 and CDR2 from the germline V gene are MDHEN and SYDVKM. There are 14 residues in the CDR3. Trimming cost V 7 bases and J 6 bases; bases outside gene matches: 10. The CDR3 bases are TGTGCCAGCACCGTCCCAGGGGGCGCGAAGACCCAGTACTTC. Translating gives CASTVPGGAKTQYF.

The chain employs TRBV3-1 and TRBJ2-7; D is perhaps TRBD1 (6 bases). Germline CDR1 is LGHDT and CDR2 is YNNKEL (reference sequence). This CDR3 comprises 15 residues. V gave up 4 bases and J gave up 8 bases, with 21 bases separating them. The CDR3 coding sequence is TGTGCCAGCAGCCTAGTCGTGGACAGCCCCTTTCAGCAGTACTTC. It translates to CASSLVVDSPFQQYF.

This rearrangement joins TRBV6-2 or TRBV6-3 to TRBJ2-5; D gene ambiguous. The germline V gene has CDR1 MNHEY and CDR2 SVGEGT. The CDR3 consists of 14 residues. With 4 bases removed from V and 3 bases from J, the gap between germline ends came to 12 bases. CDR3 nucleotide sequence: TGTGCCAGCAGTTCGACTGTTCTTAAAGAGACCCAGTACTTC. Translating it yields CASSSTVLKETQYF.

This clonotype occurred a few times. The chain is built from TRBV5-1 and TRBJ2-2, with D uncertain. Trimming removed 5 bases at V and 6 bases at J, with 11 bases between. CDR1 and CDR2 from the germline V gene are SGHRS and YFSETQ. The CDR3 runs 13 residues. The CDR3 protein is CASSYDIAGELFF. CDR3 in DNA: TGCGCCAGCAGTTACGACATCGCCGGGGAGCTGTTTTTT.

There are a few counts of this clonotype. The V gene is TRBV11-2, the J gene TRBJ2-7, with 8 bases matching TRBD2. The CDR3 is 15 residues long. J gave up 2 bases and V 10 bases, and 13 bases lay outside the gene matches. The germline V gene encodes CDR1 SGHAT and CDR2 FQNNGV. CDR3 sequence (DNA): TGTGCCACCAAGCTAGAGCGGGGGCCCACCTACGAGCAGTACTTC. It specifies CATKLERGPTYEQYF.

The chain carries TRBV20-1 and TRBJ2-7, with 9 nucleotides matching TRBD2. The CDR3 totals 15 residues. The germline V gene encodes CDR1 DFQATT and CDR2 SNEGSKA (reference sequence). Losses at the gene ends were 0 bases for V and 7 bases for J; bases not matched to a gene: 10. This CDR3 reads CSARDLIAGAREQYF. As DNA, the CDR3 is TGCAGTGCTAGAGATCTAATAGCGGGGGCGAGGGAGCAGTACTTC.

The rearrangement links TRBV29-1 to TRBJ2-7; TRBD2 agrees at 10 bases. The CDR3 is 12 residues long. V gave up 6 bases and J gave up 2 bases; unmatched junction bases: 1. Germline V gene sequence: CDR1 SQVTM, CDR2 ANQGSEA. CDR3 loop: CSVTSGTYEQYF. CDR3 nucleotide sequence: TGCAGCGTCACTAGCGGGACCTACGAGCAGTACTTC.

The table lists this clonotype with a few counts. The rearrangement joins TRBV7-8 to TRBJ2-5, with 7 bases identical to TRBD1. This CDR3 region has 15 residues. Losses at the gene ends were 1 base for V and 5 bases for J; bases not matched to a gene: 7. In germline, CDR1 is SGHVS, CDR2 FQNEAQ. This CDR3 is CASSLGDRVEETQYF. CDR3 sequence (DNA): TGTGCCAGCAGCTTAGGTGACAGGGTGGAGGAGACCCAGTACTTC.

This rearrangement joins TRBV28 to TRBJ2-7, with D possibly matching TRBD1 (6 bases). This CDR3 contains 13 residues. Trimming pared 8 bases from V and 2 bases from J, leaving 13 bases between. CDR1 and CDR2 from the germline V gene are MDHEN and SYDVKM. This CDR3 reads CASRDTHTYEQYF. CDR3 DNA: TGTGCCAGCCGGGACACACATACCTACGAGCAGTACTTC. Drawing the rest from reference TRBV28 and TRBJ2-7, the complete variable domain is DVKVTQSSRYLVKRTGEKVFLECVQDMDHENMFWYRQDPGLGLRLIYFSYDVKMKEKGDIPEGYSVSREKKERFSLILESASTNQTSMYLCASRDTHTYEQYFGPGTRLTVT.

V and J are TRBV28 and TRBJ1-1, with D unresolved. The CDR3 covers 16 residues. Germline values: CDR1 MDHEN, CDR2 SYDVKM. V lost 6 bases, J lost 4 bases, and 21 bases lay in between. CDR3 in DNA: TGTGCCAGCAGCCTACGGGCGGGGAGACCCGGCACTGAAGCTTTCTTT. Protein product: CASSLRAGRPGTEAFF.

This chain links TRBV12-3 or TRBV12-4 with TRBJ2-2; TRBD2 matches at 7 bases. CDR3 length equals 16 residues. The V gene end was trimmed by 7 bases and the J gene end by 4 bases; junction bases not matched to a gene: 12. DNA of the CDR3: TGTGCCAGCACCTACTTTAGCGGGTCCGCCACCGGGGAGCTGTTTTTT. This sequence encodes CASTYFSGSATGELFF.

This clonotype was seen only a few times. V is TRBV12-3 or TRBV12-4 and J is TRBJ2-1, with 14 nucleotides matching TRBD2. The CDR3 spans 16 residues. Unmatched junction bases numbered 10, after V lost 4 bases and J lost 11 bases. The CDR3 nucleotides read TGTGCCAGCAGTTCCCTACCGGGACTAGCGGGAGTCAAGCAGTTCTTC. Its translation is CASSSLPGLAGVKQFF.